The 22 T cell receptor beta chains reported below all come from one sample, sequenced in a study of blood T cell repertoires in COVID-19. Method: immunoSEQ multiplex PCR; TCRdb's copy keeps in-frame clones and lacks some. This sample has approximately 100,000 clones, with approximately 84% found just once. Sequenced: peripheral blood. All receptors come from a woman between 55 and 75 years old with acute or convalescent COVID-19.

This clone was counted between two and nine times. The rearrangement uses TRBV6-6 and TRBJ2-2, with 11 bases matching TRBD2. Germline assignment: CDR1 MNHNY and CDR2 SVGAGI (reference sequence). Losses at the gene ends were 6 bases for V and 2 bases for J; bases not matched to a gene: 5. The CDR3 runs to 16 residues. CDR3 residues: CASSSSGRINTGELFF. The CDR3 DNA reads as TGTGCCAGCAGCTCTAGCGGGAGGATTAACACCGGGGAGCTGTTTTTT.

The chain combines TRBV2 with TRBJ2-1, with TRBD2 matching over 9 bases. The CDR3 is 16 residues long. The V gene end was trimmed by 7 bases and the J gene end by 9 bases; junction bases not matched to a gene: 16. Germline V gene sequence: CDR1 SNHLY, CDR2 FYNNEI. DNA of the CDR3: TGTGCCAGCAATCCGTTTGGCGGGGGGGCCGAGGGTGAGCAGTTCTTC. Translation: CASNPFGGGAEGEQFF.

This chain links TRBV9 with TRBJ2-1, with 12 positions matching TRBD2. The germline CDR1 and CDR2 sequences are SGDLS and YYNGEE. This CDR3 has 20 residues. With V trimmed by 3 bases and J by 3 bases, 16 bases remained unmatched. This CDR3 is CASSAPRETSGSFHYNEQFF. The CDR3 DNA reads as TGTGCCAGCAGCGCCCCTCGGGAGACTAGCGGGAGCTTTCACTACAATGAGCAGTTCTTC.

In DNA, the CDR3 is TGTGCCACCAGCAGAGAGATGGAGGAAAAACTGTTTTTT. Translated, it gives CATSREMEEKLFF. The chain recombines TRBV15 with TRBJ1-4; D not certain. Deletions cut 0 bases from V and 8 bases from J, with 7 bases between. CDR1 is LNHNV, CDR2 YYDKDF, per germline (reference sequence). CDR3 length: 13 residues.

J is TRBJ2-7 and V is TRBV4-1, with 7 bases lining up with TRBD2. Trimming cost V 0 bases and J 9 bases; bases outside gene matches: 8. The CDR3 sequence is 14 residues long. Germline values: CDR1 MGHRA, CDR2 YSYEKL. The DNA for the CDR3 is TGCGCCAGCAGCCAAGAGCAGCGGGAAGGGCGGCAGTACTTC. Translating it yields CASSQEQREGRQYF.

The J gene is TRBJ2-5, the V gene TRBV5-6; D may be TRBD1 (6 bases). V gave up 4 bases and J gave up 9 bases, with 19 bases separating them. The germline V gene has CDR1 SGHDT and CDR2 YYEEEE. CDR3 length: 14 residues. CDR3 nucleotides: TGTGCCAGCAGCACCGGACAGCTTCCAACCGCCCAGTACTTC. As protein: CASSTGQLPTAQYF. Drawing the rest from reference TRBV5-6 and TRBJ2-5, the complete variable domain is DAGVTQSPTHLIKTRGQQVTLRCSPKSGHDTVSWYQQALGQGPQFIFQYYEEEERQRGNFPDRFSGHQFPNYSSELNVNALLLGDSALYLCASSTGQLPTAQYFGPGTRLLVL.

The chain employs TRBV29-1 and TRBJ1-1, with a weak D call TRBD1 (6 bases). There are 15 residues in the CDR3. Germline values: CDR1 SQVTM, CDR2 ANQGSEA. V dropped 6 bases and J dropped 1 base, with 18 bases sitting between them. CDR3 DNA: TGCAGCGTCCTATCATCAGGGGCTAGGAACACTGAAGCTTTCTTT. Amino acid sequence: CSVLSSGARNTEAFF. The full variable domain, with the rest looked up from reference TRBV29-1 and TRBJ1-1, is SAVISQKPSRDICQRGTSLTIQCQVDSQVTMMFWYRQQPGQSLTLIATANQGSEATYESGFVIDKFPISRPNLTFSTLTVSNMSPEDSSIYLCSVLSSGARNTEAFFGQGTRLTVV.

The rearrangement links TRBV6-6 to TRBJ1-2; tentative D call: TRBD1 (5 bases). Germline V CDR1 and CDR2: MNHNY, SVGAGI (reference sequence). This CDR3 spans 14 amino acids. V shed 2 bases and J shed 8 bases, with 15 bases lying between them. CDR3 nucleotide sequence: TGTGCCAGCAGTTACGGCTCAGGGATGGGAGGCTACACCTTC. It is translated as CASSYGSGMGGYTF.

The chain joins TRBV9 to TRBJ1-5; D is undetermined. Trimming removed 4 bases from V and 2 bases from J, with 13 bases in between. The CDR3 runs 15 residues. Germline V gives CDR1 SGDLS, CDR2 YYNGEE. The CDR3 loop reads CASSPSGGGNQPQHF. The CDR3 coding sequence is TGTGCCAGCAGCCCTTCAGGCGGGGGCAATCAGCCCCAGCATTTT.

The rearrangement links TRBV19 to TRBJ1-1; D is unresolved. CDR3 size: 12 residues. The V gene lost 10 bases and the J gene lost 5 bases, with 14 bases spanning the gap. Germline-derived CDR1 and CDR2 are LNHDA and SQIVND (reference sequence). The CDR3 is CATRVSLTEAFF. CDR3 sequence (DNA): TGTGCCACCCGCGTTTCCTTGACTGAAGCTTTCTTT.

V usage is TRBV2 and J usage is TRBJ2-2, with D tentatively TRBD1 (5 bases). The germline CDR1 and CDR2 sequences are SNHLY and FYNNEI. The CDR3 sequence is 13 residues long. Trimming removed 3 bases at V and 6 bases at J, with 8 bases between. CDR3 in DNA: TGTGCCAGCAGTGATCAGGGTCCCGGGGAGCTGTTTTTT. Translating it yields CASSDQGPGELFF.

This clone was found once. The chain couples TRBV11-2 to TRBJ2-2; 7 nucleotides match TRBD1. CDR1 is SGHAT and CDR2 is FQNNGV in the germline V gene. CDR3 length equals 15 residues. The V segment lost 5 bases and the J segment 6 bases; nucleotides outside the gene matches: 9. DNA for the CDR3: TGTGCCAGCAGCCCAGACAGGGTCGGGGCCGGGGAGCTGTTTTTT. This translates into CASSPDRVGAGELFF.

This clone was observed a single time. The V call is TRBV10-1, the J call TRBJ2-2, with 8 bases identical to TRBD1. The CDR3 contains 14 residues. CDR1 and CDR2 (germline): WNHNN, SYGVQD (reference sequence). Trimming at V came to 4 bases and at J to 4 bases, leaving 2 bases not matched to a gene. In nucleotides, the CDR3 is TGCGCCAGCAGTGGGACAGGGTTCACCGGGGAGCTGTTTTTT. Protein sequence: CASSGTGFTGELFF.

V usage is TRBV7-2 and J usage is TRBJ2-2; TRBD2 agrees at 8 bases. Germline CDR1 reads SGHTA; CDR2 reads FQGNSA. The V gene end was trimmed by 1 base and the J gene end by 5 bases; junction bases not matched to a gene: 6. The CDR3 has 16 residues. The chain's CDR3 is CASSLGAGAGTGELFF. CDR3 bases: TGTGCCAGCAGCTTAGGAGCGGGAGCGGGGACCGGGGAGCTGTTTTTT.

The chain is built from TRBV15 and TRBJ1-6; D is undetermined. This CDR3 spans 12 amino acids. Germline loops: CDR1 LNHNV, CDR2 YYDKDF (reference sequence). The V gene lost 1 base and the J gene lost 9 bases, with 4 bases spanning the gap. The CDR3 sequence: CATSRAGSPLHF. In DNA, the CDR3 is TGTGCCACCAGCAGAGCGGGTTCACCCCTCCACTTT. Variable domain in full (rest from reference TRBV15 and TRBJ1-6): DAMVIQNPRYQVTQFGKPVTLSCSQTLNHNVMYWYQQKSSQAPKLLFHYYDKDFNNEADTPDNFQSRRPNTSFCFLDIRSPGLGDTAMYLCATSRAGSPLHFGNGTRLTVT.

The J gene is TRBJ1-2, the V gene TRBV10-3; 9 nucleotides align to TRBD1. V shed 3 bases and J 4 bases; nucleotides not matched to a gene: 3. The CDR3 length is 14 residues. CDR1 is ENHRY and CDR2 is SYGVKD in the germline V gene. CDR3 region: CAISDLTGGYGYTF. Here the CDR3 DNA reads TGTGCCATCAGTGATCTGACAGGGGGCTATGGCTACACCTTC.

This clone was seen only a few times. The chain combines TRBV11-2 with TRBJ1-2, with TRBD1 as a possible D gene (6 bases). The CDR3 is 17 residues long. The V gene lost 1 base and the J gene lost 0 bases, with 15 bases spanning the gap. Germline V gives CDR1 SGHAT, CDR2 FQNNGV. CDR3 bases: TGTGCCAGCAGCTTAGTGGACAGCGCCCTACCTAACTATGGCTACACCTTC. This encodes CASSLVDSALPNYGYTF.

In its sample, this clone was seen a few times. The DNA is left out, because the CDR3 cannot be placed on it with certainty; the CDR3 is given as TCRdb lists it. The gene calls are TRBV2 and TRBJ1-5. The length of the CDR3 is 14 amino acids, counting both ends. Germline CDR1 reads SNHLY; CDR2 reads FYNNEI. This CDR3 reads CASSSAPNDLRQHF.

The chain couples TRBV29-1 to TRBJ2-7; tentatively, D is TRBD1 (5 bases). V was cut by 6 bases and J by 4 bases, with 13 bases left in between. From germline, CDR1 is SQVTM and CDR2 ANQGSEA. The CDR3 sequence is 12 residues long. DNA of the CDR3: TGCAGCGTCCAGACAGATTCATACGAGCAGTACTTC. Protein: CSVQTDSYEQYF.

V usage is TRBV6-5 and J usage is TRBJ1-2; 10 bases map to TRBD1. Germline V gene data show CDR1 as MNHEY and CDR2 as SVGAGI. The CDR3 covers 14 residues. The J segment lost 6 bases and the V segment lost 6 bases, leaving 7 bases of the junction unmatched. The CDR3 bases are TGTGCCAGCAGCTCAGACAGGGGGCGCGATGGCTACACCTTC. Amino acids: CASSSDRGRDGYTF.

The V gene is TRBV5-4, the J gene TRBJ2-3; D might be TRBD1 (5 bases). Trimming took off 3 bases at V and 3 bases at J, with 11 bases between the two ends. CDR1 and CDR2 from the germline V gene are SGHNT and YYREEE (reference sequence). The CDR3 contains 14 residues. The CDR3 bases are TGTGCCAGCAGCTCAACGACAGAAACAGATACGCAGTATTTT. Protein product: CASSSTTETDTQYF. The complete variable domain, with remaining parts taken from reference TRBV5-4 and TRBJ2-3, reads ETGVTQSPTHLIKTRGQQVTLRCSSQSGHNTVSWYQQALGQGPQFIFQYYREEENGRGNFPPRFSGLQFPNYSSELNVNALELDDSALYLCASSSTTETDTQYFGPGTRLTVL.

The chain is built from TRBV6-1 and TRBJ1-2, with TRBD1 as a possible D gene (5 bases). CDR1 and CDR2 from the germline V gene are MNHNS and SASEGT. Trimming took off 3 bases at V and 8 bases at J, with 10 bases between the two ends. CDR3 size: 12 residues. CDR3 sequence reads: CASSEAGIGYTF. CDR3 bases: TGTGCCAGCAGTGAGGCAGGGATAGGCTACACCTTC.